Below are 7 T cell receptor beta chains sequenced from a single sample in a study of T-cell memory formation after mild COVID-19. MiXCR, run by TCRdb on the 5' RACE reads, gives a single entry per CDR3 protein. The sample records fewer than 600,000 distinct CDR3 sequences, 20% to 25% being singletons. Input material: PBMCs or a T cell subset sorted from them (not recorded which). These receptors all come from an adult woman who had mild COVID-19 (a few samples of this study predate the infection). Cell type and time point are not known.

In nucleotides, the CDR3 is TGCAGTGCTAGAGCGGGAGGGACCGCCTACGAGCAGTACTTC. As protein: CSARAGGTAYEQYF. The chain has TRBV20-1 and TRBJ2-7; 8 bases are a match to TRBD2. CDR3 size: 14 residues. V lost 1 base and J lost 2; bases outside the gene matches: 4. From germline, CDR1 is DFQATT and CDR2 SNEGSKA (reference sequence).

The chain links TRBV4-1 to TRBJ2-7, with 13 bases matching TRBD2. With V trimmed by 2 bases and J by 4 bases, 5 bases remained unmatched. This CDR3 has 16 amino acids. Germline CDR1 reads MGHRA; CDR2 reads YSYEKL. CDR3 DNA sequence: TGCGCCAGCAGCCAACGCGGGACTAGCGGGAAATACGAGCAGTACTTC. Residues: CASSQRGTSGKYEQYF.

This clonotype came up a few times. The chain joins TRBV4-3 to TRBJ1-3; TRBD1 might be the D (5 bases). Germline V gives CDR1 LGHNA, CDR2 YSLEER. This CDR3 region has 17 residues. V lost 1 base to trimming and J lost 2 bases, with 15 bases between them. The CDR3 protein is CASSQGGVVATGNTIYF. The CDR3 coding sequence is TGCGCCAGCAGCCAAGGAGGGGTCGTGGCAACTGGAAACACCATATATTTT.

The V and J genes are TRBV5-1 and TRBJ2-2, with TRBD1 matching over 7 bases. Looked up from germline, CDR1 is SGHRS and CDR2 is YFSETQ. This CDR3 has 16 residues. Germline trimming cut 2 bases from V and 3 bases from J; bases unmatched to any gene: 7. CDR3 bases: TGCGCCAGCAGCTTCGGGGAACAGGGGTACACCGGGGAGCTGTTTTTT. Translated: CASSFGEQGYTGELFF.

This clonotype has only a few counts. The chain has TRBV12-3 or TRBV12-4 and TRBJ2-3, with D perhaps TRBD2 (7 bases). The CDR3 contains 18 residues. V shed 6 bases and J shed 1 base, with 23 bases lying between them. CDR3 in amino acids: CASSPSRGGAGGTDTQYF. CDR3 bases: TGTGCCAGCAGCCCCAGTCGTGGGGGGGCCGGGGGCACAGATACGCAGTATTTT.

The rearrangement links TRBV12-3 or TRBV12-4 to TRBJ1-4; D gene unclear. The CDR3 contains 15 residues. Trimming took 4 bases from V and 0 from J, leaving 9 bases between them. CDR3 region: CASSSRRSTNEKLFF. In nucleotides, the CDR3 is TGTGCCAGCAGTTCGCGACGGTCAACTAATGAAAAACTGTTTTTT.

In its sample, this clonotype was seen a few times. The CDR3: CASSARLAGGNGELFF. The DNA for the CDR3 is TGTGCCAGCAGCGCACGACTAGCGGGAGGGAACGGGGAGCTGTTTTTT. The gene calls are TRBV7-8 and TRBJ2-2, with 14 nucleotides matching TRBD2. V trimming: 5 bases; J trimming: 7 bases; junction bases outside the gene matches: 6. Germline V CDR1 and CDR2: SGHVS, FQNEAQ. This CDR3 contains 16 residues.